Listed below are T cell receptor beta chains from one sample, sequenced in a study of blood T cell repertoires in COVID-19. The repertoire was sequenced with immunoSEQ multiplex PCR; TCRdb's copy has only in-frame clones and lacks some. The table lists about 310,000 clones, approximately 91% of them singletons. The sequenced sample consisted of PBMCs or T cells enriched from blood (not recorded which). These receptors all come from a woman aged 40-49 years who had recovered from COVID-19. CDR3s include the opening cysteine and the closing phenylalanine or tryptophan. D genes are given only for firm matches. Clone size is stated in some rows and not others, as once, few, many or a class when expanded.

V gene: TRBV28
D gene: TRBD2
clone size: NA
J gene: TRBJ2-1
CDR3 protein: CASSLASKTKPGGNEQFF
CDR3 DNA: TGTGCCAGCAGTTTAGCTAGTAAGACCAAACCCGGGGGGAATGAGCAGTTCTTC

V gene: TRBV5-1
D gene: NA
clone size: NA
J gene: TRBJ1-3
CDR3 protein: CASSFSGGSGNTIYF
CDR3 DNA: TGCGCCAGCAGCTTTTCCGGGGGATCTGGAAACACCATATATTTT

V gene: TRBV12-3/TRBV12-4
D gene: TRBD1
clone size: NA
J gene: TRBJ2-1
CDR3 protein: CASTDRGPGEQFF
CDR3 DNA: TGTGCCAGCACGGACAGGGGGCCCGGTGAGCAGTTCTTC

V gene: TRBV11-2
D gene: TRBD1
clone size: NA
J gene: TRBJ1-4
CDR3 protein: CASSSPGQGDEKLFF
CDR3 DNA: TGTGCCAGCAGCTCTCCGGGACAGGGGGACGAAAAACTGTTTTTT

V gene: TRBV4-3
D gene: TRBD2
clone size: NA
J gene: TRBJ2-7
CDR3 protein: CASSQDTAGGDEQYF
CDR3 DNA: TGCGCCAGCAGCCAAGACACAGCGGGAGGGGACGAGCAGTACTTC

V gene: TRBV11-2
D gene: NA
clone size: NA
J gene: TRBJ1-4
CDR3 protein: CASSLDYAPYNEKLFF
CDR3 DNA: TGTGCCAGCAGCTTAGATTACGCACCCTATAATGAAAAACTGTTTTTT

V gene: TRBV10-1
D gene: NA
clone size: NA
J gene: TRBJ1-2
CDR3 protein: CASSWDTATNYGYTF
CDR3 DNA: TGCGCCAGCAGCTGGGACACTGCGACAAACTATGGCTACACCTTC

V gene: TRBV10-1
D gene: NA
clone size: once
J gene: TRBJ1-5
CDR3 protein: CASTFNQPQHF
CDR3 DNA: TGCGCCAGCACTTTTAATCAGCCCCAGCATTTT

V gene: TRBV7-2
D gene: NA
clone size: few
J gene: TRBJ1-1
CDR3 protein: CASRGGWEEAFF
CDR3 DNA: TGTGCCAGCAGGGGGGGATGGGAGGAAGCTTTCTTT

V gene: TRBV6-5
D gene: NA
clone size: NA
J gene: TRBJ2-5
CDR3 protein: CASTLFRGSGETQYF
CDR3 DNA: TGTGCCAGCACCTTGTTTAGAGGGAGTGGAGAGACCCAGTACTTC